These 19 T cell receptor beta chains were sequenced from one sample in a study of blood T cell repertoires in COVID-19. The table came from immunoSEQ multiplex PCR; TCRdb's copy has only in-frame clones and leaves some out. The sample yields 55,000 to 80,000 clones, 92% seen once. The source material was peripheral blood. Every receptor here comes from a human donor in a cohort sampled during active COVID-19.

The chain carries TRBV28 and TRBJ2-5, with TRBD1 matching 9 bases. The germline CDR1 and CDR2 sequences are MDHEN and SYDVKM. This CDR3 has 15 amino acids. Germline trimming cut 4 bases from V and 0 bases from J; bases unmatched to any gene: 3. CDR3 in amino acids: CASSWGQGDQETQYF. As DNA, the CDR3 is TGTGCCAGCAGTTGGGGACAGGGTGACCAAGAGACCCAGTACTTC.

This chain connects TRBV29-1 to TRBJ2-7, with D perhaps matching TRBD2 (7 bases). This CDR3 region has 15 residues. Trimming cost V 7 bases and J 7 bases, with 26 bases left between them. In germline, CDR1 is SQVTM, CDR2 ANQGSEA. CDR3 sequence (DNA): TGCAGCGGTCGAAACAGGGACTACCCCCCGAGAGAGCAGTACTTC. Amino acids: CSGRNRDYPPREQYF.

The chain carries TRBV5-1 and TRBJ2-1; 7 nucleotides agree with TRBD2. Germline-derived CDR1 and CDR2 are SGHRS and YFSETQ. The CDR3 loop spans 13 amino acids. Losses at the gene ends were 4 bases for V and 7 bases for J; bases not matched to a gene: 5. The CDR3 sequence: CASSPRLANEQFF. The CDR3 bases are TGCGCCAGCAGCCCTCGACTAGCAAATGAGCAGTTCTTC.

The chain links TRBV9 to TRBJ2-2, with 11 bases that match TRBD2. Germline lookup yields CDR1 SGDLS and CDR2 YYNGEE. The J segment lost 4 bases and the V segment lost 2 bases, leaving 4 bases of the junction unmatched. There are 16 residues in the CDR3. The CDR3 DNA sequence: TGTGCCAGCAGCGTGGGACTAGCGGACCGCACCGGGGAGCTGTTTTTT. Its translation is CASSVGLADRTGELFF.

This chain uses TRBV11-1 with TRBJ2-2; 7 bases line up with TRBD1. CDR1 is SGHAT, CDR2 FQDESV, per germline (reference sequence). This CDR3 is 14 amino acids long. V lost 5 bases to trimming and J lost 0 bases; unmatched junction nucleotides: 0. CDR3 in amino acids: CASSGQANTGELFF. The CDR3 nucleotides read TGTGCCAGCAGCGGACAGGCGAACACCGGGGAGCTGTTTTTT. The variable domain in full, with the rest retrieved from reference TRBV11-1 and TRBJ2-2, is EAEVAQSPRYKITEKSQAVAFWCDPISGHATLYWYRQILGQGPELLVQFQDESVVDDSQLPKDRFSAERLKGVDSTLKIQPAELGDSAMYLCASSGQANTGELFFGEGSRLTVL.

The DNA for the CDR3 is TGTGCCACCCAACAGGGATTCGGCTATGGCTACACCTTC. This sequence encodes CATQQGFGYGYTF. The chain has TRBV10-3 and TRBJ1-2, with a possible D match to TRBD1 (6 bases). CDR3 length: 13 residues. The ends were cut back, 10 bases at V and 4 bases at J, with 16 bases in the middle. The germline gives CDR1 ENHRY, CDR2 SYGVKD.

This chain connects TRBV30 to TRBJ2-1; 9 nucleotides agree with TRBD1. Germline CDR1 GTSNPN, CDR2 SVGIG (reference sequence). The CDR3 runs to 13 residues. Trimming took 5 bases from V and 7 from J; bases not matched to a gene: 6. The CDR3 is CAWGTGNTNEQFF. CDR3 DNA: TGTGCCTGGGGGACAGGGAACACGAATGAGCAGTTCTTC. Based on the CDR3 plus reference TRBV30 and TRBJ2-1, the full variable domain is SQTIHQWPATLVQPVGSPLSLECTVEGTSNPNLYWYRQAAGRGLQLLFYSVGIGQISSEVPQNLSASRPQDRQFILSSKKLLLSDSGFYLCAWGTGNTNEQFFGPGTRLTVL.

As DNA, the CDR3 is TGTGCCAGCAGCCCAAGGACAAACACAGATACGCAGTATTTT. Encoded protein: CASSPRTNTDTQYF. This chain links TRBV9 with TRBJ2-3, with TRBD1 as a possible D gene (5 bases). CDR1 SGDLS and CDR2 YYNGEE come from the germline V gene. The length of the CDR3 is 14 residues. The V gene lost 4 bases and the J gene lost 2 bases, with 11 bases spanning the gap.

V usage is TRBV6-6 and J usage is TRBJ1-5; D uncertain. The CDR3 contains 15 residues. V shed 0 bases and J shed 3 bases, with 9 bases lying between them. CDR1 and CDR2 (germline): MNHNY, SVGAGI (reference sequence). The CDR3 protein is CASSYSSTDNQPQHF. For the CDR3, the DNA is TGTGCCAGCAGTTACTCATCGACTGACAATCAGCCCCAGCATTTT.

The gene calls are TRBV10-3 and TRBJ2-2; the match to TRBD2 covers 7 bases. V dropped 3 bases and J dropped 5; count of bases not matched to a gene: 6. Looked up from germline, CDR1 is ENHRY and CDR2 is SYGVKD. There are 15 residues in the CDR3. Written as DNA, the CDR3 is TGTGCCATCAGTGACGTAGCGCGGGAGACCGGGGAGCTGTTTTTT. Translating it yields CAISDVARETGELFF.

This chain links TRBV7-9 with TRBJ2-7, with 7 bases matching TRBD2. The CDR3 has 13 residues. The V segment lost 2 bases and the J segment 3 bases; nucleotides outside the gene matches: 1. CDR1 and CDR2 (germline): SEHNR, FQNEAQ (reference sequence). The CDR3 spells CASSLLADYEQYF. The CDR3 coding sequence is TGTGCCAGCAGCTTACTAGCGGACTACGAGCAGTACTTC. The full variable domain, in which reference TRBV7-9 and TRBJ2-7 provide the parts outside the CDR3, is DTGVSQNPRHKITKRGQNVTFRCDPISEHNRLYWYRQTLGQGPEFLTYFQNEAQLEKSRLLSDRFSAERPKGSFSTLEIQRTEQGDSAMYLCASSLLADYEQYFGPGTRLTVT.

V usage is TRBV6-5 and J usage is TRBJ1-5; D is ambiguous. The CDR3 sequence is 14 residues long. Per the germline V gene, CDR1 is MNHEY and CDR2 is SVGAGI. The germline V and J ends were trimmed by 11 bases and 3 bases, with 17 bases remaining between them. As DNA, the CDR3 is TGTGCCTCAAGCACGGTGGAGGTCAATCAGCCCCAGCATTTT. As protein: CASSTVEVNQPQHF.

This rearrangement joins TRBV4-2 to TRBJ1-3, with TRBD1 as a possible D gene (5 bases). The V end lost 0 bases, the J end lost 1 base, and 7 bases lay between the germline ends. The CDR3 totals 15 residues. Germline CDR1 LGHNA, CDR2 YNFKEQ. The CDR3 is CASSQETASGNTIYF. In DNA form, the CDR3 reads TGTGCCAGCAGCCAAGAGACAGCTTCTGGAAACACCATATATTTT.

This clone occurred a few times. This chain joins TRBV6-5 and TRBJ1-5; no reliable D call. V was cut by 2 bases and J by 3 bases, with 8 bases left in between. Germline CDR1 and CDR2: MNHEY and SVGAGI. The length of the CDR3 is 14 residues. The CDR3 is CASSYHRFNQPQHF. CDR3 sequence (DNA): TGTGCCAGCAGTTACCATCGGTTCAATCAGCCCCAGCATTTT.

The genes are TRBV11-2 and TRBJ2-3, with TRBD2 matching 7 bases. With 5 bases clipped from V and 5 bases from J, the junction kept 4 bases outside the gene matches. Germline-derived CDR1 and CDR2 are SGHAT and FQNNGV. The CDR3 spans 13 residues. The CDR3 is CASSLGGRDTQYF. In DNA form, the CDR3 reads TGTGCCAGCAGCCTGGGCGGGAGAGATACGCAGTATTTT.

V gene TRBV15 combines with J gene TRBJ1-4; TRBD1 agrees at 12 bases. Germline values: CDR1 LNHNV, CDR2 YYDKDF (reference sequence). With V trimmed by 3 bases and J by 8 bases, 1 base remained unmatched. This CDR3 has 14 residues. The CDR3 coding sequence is TGTGCCACCAGCAGCGGGACAGGGGGCGAAAAACTGTTTTTT. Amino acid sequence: CATSSGTGGEKLFF.

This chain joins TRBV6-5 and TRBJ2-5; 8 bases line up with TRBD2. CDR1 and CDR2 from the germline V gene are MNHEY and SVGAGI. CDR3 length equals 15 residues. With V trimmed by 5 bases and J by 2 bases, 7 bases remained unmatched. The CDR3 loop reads CASSTGGASQETQYF. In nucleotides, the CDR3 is TGTGCCAGCAGTACGGGGGGGGCCTCACAAGAGACCCAGTACTTC.

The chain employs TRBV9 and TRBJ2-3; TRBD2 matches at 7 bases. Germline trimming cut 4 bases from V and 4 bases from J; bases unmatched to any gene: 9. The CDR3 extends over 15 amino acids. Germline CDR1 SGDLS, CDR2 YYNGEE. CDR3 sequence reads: CASSPRAGESDTQYF. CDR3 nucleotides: TGTGCCAGCAGCCCGAGGGCGGGAGAGTCAGATACGCAGTATTTT.

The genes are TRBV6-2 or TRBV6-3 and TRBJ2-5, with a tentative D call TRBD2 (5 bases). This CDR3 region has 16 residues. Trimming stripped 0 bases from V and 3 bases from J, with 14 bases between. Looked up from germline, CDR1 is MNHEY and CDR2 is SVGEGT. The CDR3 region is CASSYSISLGEETQYF. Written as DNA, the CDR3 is TGTGCCAGCAGTTACTCGATCTCTCTGGGAGAAGAGACCCAGTACTTC.